This TCR beta chain stems from a study of blood T cell repertoires in COVID-19. At the level of the study: Samples taken during acute and convalescent COVID-19 were collected in the United States, Italy and Spain. From T cells, B-cell-depleted T cells, or PBMCs came the material, which was cDNA or gDNA.

CDR1 is SQVTM, CDR2 ANQGSEA, per germline. V shed 5 bases and J shed 0 bases, with 8 bases lying between them. The CDR3 covers 14 residues. Using immunoSEQ multiplex PCR, the repertoire was profiled, and TCRdb retains in-frame clones only, with some absent. The sample has around 81,000 clones, about four fifths seen once. The sequence was obtained from a human donor in a cohort sampled during active COVID-19. Sequenced input: peripheral blood. V usage is TRBV29-1 and J usage is TRBJ2-6; D is perhaps TRBD1 (5 bases). The CDR3 is CSVQDNSGANVLTF. The CDR3, as DNA: TGCAGCGTTCAGGACAACTCTGGGGCCAACGTCCTGACTTTC.